The T cell receptor (beta chain) under discussion was sequenced for a study of blood T cell repertoires in COVID-19. Study details: Sites across the United States, Italy and Spain contributed samples from acute and convalescent COVID-19. Sample material is recorded as cDNA or gDNA derived from T cells, B-cell-depleted T cells, or PBMCs.

Trimming at V came to 5 bases and at J to 0 bases, leaving 3 bases not matched to a gene. The V gene's germline CDR1 is MNHEY and CDR2 SVGAGI. The CDR3 consists of 15 residues. This clone was observed a handful of times. In the authors' workflow: Amplification of reference gene primers was used by the study to estimate nucleated cell counts. Assay: immunoSEQ multiplex PCR; the TCRdb copy retains only in-frame clones and omits some. That table supplies the V and J calls and clone size; D and trimming were determined from the DNA. The table lists about 280,000 clones, roughly 89% of them singletons. The sequenced sample was peripheral blood. This chain connects TRBV6-5 to TRBJ2-2; 7 bases map to TRBD1. The sequence derives from a man aged 35 to 55 with acute or convalescent COVID-19. For the CDR3, the DNA is TGTGCCAGCAGTCGACAGGGCGCGAACACCGGGGAGCTGTTTTTT. Its protein is CASSRQGANTGELFF.